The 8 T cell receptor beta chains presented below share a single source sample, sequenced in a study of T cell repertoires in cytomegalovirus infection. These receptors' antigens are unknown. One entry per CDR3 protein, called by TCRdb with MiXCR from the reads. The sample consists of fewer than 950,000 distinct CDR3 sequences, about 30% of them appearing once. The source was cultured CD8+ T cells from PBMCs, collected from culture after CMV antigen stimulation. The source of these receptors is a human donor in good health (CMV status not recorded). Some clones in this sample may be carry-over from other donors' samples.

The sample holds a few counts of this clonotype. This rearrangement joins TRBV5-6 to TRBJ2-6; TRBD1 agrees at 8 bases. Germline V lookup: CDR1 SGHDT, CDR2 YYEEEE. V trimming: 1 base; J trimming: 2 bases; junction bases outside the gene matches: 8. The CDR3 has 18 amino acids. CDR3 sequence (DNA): TGTGCCAGCAGCTTGTCGCCCGGGACAGGAACTGGGGCCAACGTCCTGACTTTC. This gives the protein CASSLSPGTGTGANVLTF.

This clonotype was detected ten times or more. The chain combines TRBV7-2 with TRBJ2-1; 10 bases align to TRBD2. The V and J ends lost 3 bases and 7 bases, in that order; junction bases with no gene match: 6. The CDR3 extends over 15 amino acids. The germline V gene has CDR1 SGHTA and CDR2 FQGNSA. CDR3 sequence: CASSFSSGGKNEQFF. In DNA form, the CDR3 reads TGTGCCAGCAGCTTCTCTAGCGGGGGTAAAAATGAGCAGTTCTTC.

CDR3 DNA sequence: TGTGCCAGCAGAGTACTAGCGGGGAGGTCGGATACGCAGTATTTT. Protein: CASRVLAGRSDTQYF. This sequence joins TRBV2 and TRBJ2-3; 10 bases agree with TRBD2. With 6 bases clipped from V and 6 bases from J, the junction kept 9 bases outside the gene matches. From germline, CDR1 is SNHLY and CDR2 FYNNEI. The CDR3 length is 15 residues.

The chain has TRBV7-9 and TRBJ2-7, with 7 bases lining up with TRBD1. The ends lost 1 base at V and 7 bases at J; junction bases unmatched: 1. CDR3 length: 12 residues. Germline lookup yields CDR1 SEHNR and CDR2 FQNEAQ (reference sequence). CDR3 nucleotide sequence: TGTGCCAGCAGCTTAGACAGGGGTGAGCAGTACGTC. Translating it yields CASSLDRGEQYV.

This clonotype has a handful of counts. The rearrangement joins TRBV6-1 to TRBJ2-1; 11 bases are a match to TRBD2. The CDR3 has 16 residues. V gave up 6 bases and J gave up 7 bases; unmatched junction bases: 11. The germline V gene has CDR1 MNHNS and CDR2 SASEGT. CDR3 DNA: TGTGCCAGCAGGAGCCCTAGCGGGGGGTTGGTAAATGAGCAGTTCTTC. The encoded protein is CASRSPSGGLVNEQFF.

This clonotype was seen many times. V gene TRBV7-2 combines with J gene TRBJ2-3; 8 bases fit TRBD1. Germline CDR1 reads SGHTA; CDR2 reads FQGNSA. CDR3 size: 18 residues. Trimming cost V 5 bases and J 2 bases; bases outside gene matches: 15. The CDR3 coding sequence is TGTGCCAGCAGCCGGGACAGGTCCGGGGGTTACCTCACAGATACGCAGTATTTT. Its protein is CASSRDRSGGYLTDTQYF.

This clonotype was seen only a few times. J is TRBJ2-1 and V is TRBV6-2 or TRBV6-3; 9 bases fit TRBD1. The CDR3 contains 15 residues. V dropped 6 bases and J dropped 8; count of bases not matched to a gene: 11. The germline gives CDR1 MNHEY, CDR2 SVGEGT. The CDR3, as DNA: TGTGCCAGCAGATTCCCGGGACAGGGAGGTCATGAGCAGTTCTTC. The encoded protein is CASRFPGQGGHEQFF.

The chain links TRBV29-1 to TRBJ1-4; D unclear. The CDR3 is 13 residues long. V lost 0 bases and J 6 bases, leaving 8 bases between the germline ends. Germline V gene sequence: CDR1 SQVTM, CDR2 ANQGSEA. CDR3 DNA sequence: TGCAGCGTTGAAGACCAAAAATATGAAAAACTGTTTTTT. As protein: CSVEDQKYEKLFF. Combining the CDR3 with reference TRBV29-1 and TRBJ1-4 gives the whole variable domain SAVISQKPSRDICQRGTSLTIQCQVDSQVTMMFWYRQQPGQSLTLIATANQGSEATYESGFVIDKFPISRPNLTFSTLTVSNMSPEDSSIYLCSVEDQKYEKLFFGSGTQLSVL.